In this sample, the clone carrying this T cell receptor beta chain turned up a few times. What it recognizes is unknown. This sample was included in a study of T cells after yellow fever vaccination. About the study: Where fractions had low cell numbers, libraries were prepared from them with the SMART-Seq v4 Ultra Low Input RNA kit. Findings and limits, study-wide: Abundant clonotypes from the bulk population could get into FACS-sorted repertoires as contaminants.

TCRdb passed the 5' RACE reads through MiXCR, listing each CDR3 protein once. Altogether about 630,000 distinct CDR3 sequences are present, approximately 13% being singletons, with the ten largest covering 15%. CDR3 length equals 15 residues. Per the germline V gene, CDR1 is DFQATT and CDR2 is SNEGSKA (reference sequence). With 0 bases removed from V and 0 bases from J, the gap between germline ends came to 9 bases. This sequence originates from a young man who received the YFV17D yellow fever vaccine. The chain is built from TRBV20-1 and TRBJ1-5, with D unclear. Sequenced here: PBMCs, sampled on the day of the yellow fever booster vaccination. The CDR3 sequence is CSARDWEDSNQPQHF. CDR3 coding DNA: TGCAGTGCTAGAGATTGGGAAGATAGCAATCAGCCCCAGCATTTT.